These 13 T cell receptor beta chains share one sample of origin, sequenced in a study of T cell clones after liver transplantation. Produced via immunoSEQ multiplex PCR; TCRdb's table is partial and in-frame only. The table shows some 80,000 clones, with around four fifths occurring only once. The source material was CD4+ T cells from blood, sampled 48 months after liver transplant. The receptors here all came from a human patient who received a liver transplant. Some T cells here may be from the graft donor.

The rearrangement joins TRBV19 to TRBJ1-4; the D is unclear. Per the germline V gene, CDR1 is LNHDA and CDR2 is SQIVND (reference sequence). The CDR3 is 13 amino acids. V was pared by 4 bases and J by 8 bases, with 11 bases between. For the CDR3, the DNA is TGTGCCAGTAGTAAGGGTCCCAGCGAAAAACTGTTTTTT. This encodes CASSKGPSEKLFF.

There are a few counts of this clone. The chain employs TRBV10-2 and TRBJ1-4, with TRBD1 matching 10 bases. The CDR3 runs 15 residues. Per the germline V gene, CDR1 is WSHSY and CDR2 is SAAADI. Germline trimming cut 3 bases from V and 6 bases from J; bases unmatched to any gene: 4. CDR3 nucleotides: TGCGCCAGCAGTGACCCCGGGACAGGGGATGAAAAACTGTTTTTT. This encodes CASSDPGTGDEKLFF.

The chain uses TRBV19 and TRBJ1-2; 10 bases align to TRBD1. Germline loops: CDR1 LNHDA, CDR2 SQIVND (reference sequence). This CDR3 has 16 residues. Losses at the gene ends were 5 bases for V and 4 bases for J; bases not matched to a gene: 10. The DNA for the CDR3 is TGTGCCAGTAGTCGTGACAGGGGGCAGTTCCTCTATGGCTACACCTTC. This gives the protein CASSRDRGQFLYGYTF.

The chain joins TRBV4-2 to TRBJ1-2; TRBD1 matches 9 bases. CDR3 length equals 15 residues. Per germline, CDR1 LGHNA and CDR2 YNFKEQ. V dropped 1 base and J dropped 2; count of bases not matched to a gene: 2. The CDR3 DNA follows: TGTGCCAGCAGCCAAGCGGGGACAGGGAACTATGGCTACACCTTC. This translates into CASSQAGTGNYGYTF.

The CDR3 DNA sequence: TGCGCCAGCAGCAGGGGGGTCGGAACAGGGAGCACTGAAGCTTTCTTT. It encodes CASSRGVGTGSTEAFF. The J gene is TRBJ1-1, the V gene TRBV4-1; possibly TRBD1 for D (6 bases). V lost 5 bases and J 4 bases, leaving 20 bases between the germline ends. Germline V gene lookup returns CDR1 MGHRA and CDR2 YSYEKL. The CDR3 covers 16 residues.

The J gene is TRBJ1-6, the V gene TRBV5-6; D perhaps matches TRBD1 (6 bases). Trimming took 1 base from V and 9 from J, leaving 14 bases between them. Germline values: CDR1 SGHDT, CDR2 YYEEEE. This CDR3 is built from 15 residues. CDR3 in DNA: TGTGCCAGCAGCTTGATTGGGGCAGGGGCTTCACCCCTCCACTTT. It specifies CASSLIGAGASPLHF.

The rearrangement links TRBV4-3 to TRBJ1-1, with TRBD1 as a possible D gene (5 bases). V lost 3 bases and J lost 0, with 11 bases in between. Looked up from germline, CDR1 is LGHNA and CDR2 is YSLEER. CDR3 length: 15 residues. CDR3 nucleotide sequence: TGCGCCAGCAGCCAGGATGGGACGGTGAACACTGAAGCTTTCTTT. It specifies CASSQDGTVNTEAFF.

On this clone: A junction boundary mismatches the germline segment, possibly from a read error. The chain carries TRBV2 and TRBJ1-3; no firm D call. Looked up from germline, CDR1 is SNHLY and CDR2 is FYNNEI. This CDR3 is built from 12 residues. The CDR3 sequence: CASSEAGLQASF. DNA of the CDR3: TGTGCCAGCAGTGAAGCTGGGCTGCAGGCATCTTTT.

The rearrangement links TRBV6-1 to TRBJ1-1, with a tentative D call TRBD1 (5 bases). CDR1 is MNHNS and CDR2 is SASEGT in the germline V gene. The V gene lost 6 bases and the J gene lost 4 bases, with 12 bases spanning the gap. The CDR3 contains 13 residues. The CDR3 coding sequence is TGTGCCAGCAGCTTTAAGGGGTCCACTGAAGCTTTCTTT. Residues: CASSFKGSTEAFF.

The chain recombines TRBV9 with TRBJ1-1, with D possibly TRBD1 on 6 matching bases. This CDR3 is 15 amino acids long. In germline, CDR1 is SGDLS, CDR2 YYNGEE. The V gene lost 4 bases and the J gene lost 1 base, with 14 bases spanning the gap. CDR3 in DNA: TGTGCCAGCAGCCCTAATCTGGGACAGAACACTGAAGCTTTCTTT. Protein: CASSPNLGQNTEAFF.

This sequence joins TRBV9 and TRBJ2-7; D tentatively reads TRBD1 or TRBD2 (5 bases each). This CDR3 spans 15 amino acids. Germline CDR1 reads SGDLS; CDR2 reads YYNGEE. Trimming shortened V by 1 base and J by 7 bases, and 18 bases separated the two germline ends. DNA of the CDR3: TGTGCCAGCAGCGTAAGTTGGGGGAGTTTAGAGGAGCAGTACTTC. This gives the protein CASSVSWGSLEEQYF. The full variable domain, its missing parts supplied by reference TRBV9 and TRBJ2-7, is DSGVTQTPKHLITATGQRVTLRCSPRSGDLSVYWYQQSLDQGLQFLIQYYNGEERAKGNILERFSAQQFPDLHSELNLSSLELGDSALYFCASSVSWGSLEEQYFGPGTRLTVT.

The chain links TRBV7-8 to TRBJ1-2; 9 nucleotides match TRBD1. V lost 8 bases and J lost 4; bases outside the gene matches: 14. CDR1 and CDR2 (germline): SGHVS, FQNEAQ. The CDR3 length is 16 residues. The CDR3 is CASLQGRDRASYGYTF. The CDR3 DNA is TGTGCCAGCCTCCAGGGGCGGGACAGGGCCTCCTATGGCTACACCTTC. The full variable domain, completed using reference TRBV7-8 and TRBJ1-2, is GAGVSQSPRYKVAKRGQDVALRCDPISGHVSLFWYQQALGQGPEFLTYFQNEAQLDKSGLPSDRFFAERPEGSVSTLKIQRTQQEDSAVYLCASLQGRDRASYGYTFGSGTRLTVV.

This chain uses TRBV11-2 with TRBJ1-1, with D possibly TRBD1 on 5 matching bases. The germline gives CDR1 SGHAT, CDR2 FQNNGV. This CDR3 is 15 amino acids long. Trimming pared 5 bases from V and 6 bases from J, leaving 19 bases between. DNA of the CDR3: TGTGCCAGCAGCCCCCGCAGGGTAGGATCCGCTGAAGCTTTCTTT. Its translation is CASSPRRVGSAEAFF.